The 21 T cell receptor beta chains below come from one sample, sequenced in a study of early stage breast cancer tumors. Here immunoSEQ multiplex PCR was the method, and the copy in TCRdb shows in-frame clones only, minus some. The sample has some 11,000 clones; around 73% are singletons. The specimen was breast tumor tissue. Receptors were obtained from a middle-aged person with breast cancer.

This clone was counted a few times. This chain uses TRBV6-5 with TRBJ1-1, with unresolved D. Deletions cut 7 bases from V and 6 bases from J, with 15 bases between. The germline gives CDR1 MNHEY, CDR2 SVGAGI. The CDR3 runs 13 residues. DNA for the CDR3: TGTGCCAGCACCCATGGACGGAAGGCTGAAGCTTTCTTT. Translating gives CASTHGRKAEAFF.

The V gene is TRBV5-1, the J gene TRBJ1-1, with TRBD1 identical over 8 bases. V trimming: 7 bases; J trimming: 1 base; junction bases outside the gene matches: 9. Germline CDR1 is SGHRS and CDR2 is YFSETQ. The CDR3 loop spans 15 amino acids. The CDR3, as DNA: TGCGCCAGCGCCCCAGGGGGCGCCTGGAACACTGAAGCTTTCTTT. Its translation: CASAPGGAWNTEAFF. Complete variable domain (other parts from reference TRBV5-1 and TRBJ1-1): KAGVTQTPRYLIKTRGQQVTLSCSPISGHRSVSWYQQTPGQGLQFLFEYFSETQRNKGNFPGRFSGRQFSNSRSEMNVSTLELGDSALYLCASAPGGAWNTEAFFGQGTRLTVV.

The rearrangement uses TRBV4-2 and TRBJ2-1; 8 bases match TRBD2. The V segment lost 1 base and the J segment 6 bases; nucleotides outside the gene matches: 8. The CDR3 totals 16 residues. Germline V lookup: CDR1 LGHNA, CDR2 YNFKEQ. The CDR3 protein is CASSQGLGLAVNEQFF. The CDR3 DNA follows: TGTGCCAGCAGCCAAGGTTTAGGACTAGCTGTCAATGAGCAGTTCTTC.

This clone was counted between two and nine times. V gene TRBV7-9 combines with J gene TRBJ2-1; possibly TRBD2 for D (6 bases). Germline CDR1 is SEHNR and CDR2 is FQNEAQ (reference sequence). V was pared by 3 bases and J by 6 bases, with 27 bases between. CDR3 length equals 19 residues. CDR3 sequence: CASSFRVNSGLAPSNEQFF. The CDR3 region has the DNA TGTGCCAGCAGCTTTCGGGTCAACAGCGGGCTAGCCCCAAGCAATGAGCAGTTCTTC.

The V call is TRBV23-1, the J call TRBJ2-1; tentatively, D is TRBD2 (7 bases). TRBV23-1 is classed as an ORF, of uncertain function. With 4 bases removed from V and 6 bases from J, the gap between germline ends came to 10 bases. This CDR3 contains 13 residues. CDR3 sequence: CASSPGGGNEQFF. CDR3 DNA: TGCGCCAGCAGTCCGGGGGGCGGCAATGAGCAGTTCTTC.

The J gene is TRBJ2-1, the V gene TRBV5-1; tentative D call: TRBD2 (5 bases). V shed 7 bases and J shed 0 bases, with 11 bases lying between them. The CDR3 has 14 residues. CDR1 and CDR2 from the germline V gene are SGHRS and YFSETQ. This chain's CDR3 is CASSAASSYNEQFF. The CDR3 region has the DNA TGCGCCAGCTCAGCGGCTAGCTCCTACAATGAGCAGTTCTTC.

This clone was observed a handful of times. The chain combines TRBV6-5 with TRBJ1-4; no clear D. This CDR3 is built from 14 residues. Germline CDR1 MNHEY, CDR2 SVGAGI. Trimming stripped 6 bases from V and 7 bases from J, with 15 bases between. CDR3 loop: CASSLGGNREKLFF. The DNA for the CDR3 is TGTGCCAGCAGCCTTGGAGGGAATCGTGAAAAACTGTTTTTT.

This chain links TRBV6-4 with TRBJ2-6; 8 bases align to TRBD1. Germline lookup yields CDR1 MRHNA and CDR2 SNTAGT. The CDR3 length is 16 residues. V lost 8 bases to trimming and J lost 0 bases; unmatched junction nucleotides: 6. The CDR3 reads CASADRGDSGANVLTF. The CDR3 nucleotides read TGTGCCAGCGCAGACAGGGGCGACTCTGGGGCCAACGTCCTGACTTTC.

This clone was seen a handful of times. The V and J genes are TRBV7-9 and TRBJ1-5; D gene uncertain. V was cut by 1 base and J by 3 bases, with 10 bases left in between. CDR3 length equals 15 residues. CDR1 is SEHNR, CDR2 FQNEAQ, per germline (reference sequence). The CDR3 DNA reads TGTGCCAGCAGCTTAGGAGAGAGCGACAATCAGCCCCAGCATTTT. This gives the protein CASSLGESDNQPQHF.

This clone was seen only a few times. V gene TRBV5-1 combines with J gene TRBJ1-1; tentatively, D is TRBD1 (6 bases). The V end was cut by 0 bases, the J end by 2 bases, with 14 bases between. Germline V gives CDR1 SGHRS, CDR2 YFSETQ. This CDR3 comprises 16 residues. The CDR3 is CASSLVPLGGNTEAFF. For the CDR3, the DNA is TGCGCCAGCAGCTTGGTTCCATTAGGGGGTAACACTGAAGCTTTCTTT.

The V call is TRBV19, the J call TRBJ1-2; TRBD1 matches at 9 bases. The CDR3 extends over 15 amino acids. J was trimmed by 4 bases and V by 2 bases; bases with no gene match: 5. Germline-derived CDR1 and CDR2 are LNHDA and SQIVND (reference sequence). CDR3 DNA sequence: TGTGCCAGTAGTATATTCCGGGACAGGGTCTATGGCTACACCTTC. It translates to CASSIFRDRVYGYTF.

This clone appeared once. The rearrangement uses TRBV13 and TRBJ2-4; 7 nucleotides agree with TRBD1. CDR1 and CDR2 from the germline V gene are PRHDT and FYEKMQ (reference sequence). The junction had 15 bases not matched to a gene; V was cut back by 4 bases and J by 3 bases. The CDR3 is made up of 18 amino acids. The DNA for the CDR3 is TGTGCCAGCAGCTCCGTTGAGAGAGGGGGCGCCGGCAAAAACATTCAGTACTTC. It specifies CASSSVERGGAGKNIQYF.

The V gene is TRBV7-2, the J gene TRBJ2-1; the D gene is possibly TRBD1 (6 bases). CDR3 length: 13 amino acids. CDR1 is SGHTA and CDR2 is FQGNSA in the germline V gene. Trimming removed 5 bases from V and 5 bases from J, with 10 bases in between. CDR3 region: CASSPDSDNEQFF. The CDR3, as DNA: TGTGCCAGCAGCCCGGACAGTGACAATGAGCAGTTCTTC. Together with reference TRBV7-2 and TRBJ2-1, the CDR3 gives the full variable domain: GAGVSQSPSNKVTEKGKDVELRCDPISGHTALYWYRQSLGQGLEFLIYFQGNSAPDKSGLPSDRFSAERTGGSVSTLTIQRTQQEDSAVYLCASSPDSDNEQFFGPGTRLTVL.

The chain has TRBV10-2 and TRBJ2-1, with D possibly matching TRBD1 (6 bases). Deletions cut 8 bases from V and 6 bases from J, with 17 bases between. Per the germline V gene, CDR1 is WSHSY and CDR2 is SAAADI. The CDR3 has 14 amino acids. CDR3 protein: CASRELGGSNEQFF. CDR3 sequence (DNA): TGCGCCAGCCGCGAACTAGGGGGAAGCAATGAGCAGTTCTTC.

This clone is a singleton in its sample. The chain employs TRBV6-1 and TRBJ1-3; D not resolved. Germline V gene lookup returns CDR1 MNHNS and CDR2 SASEGT. Between the trimmed V and J ends, which lost 0 bases and 2 bases, there was a span of 5 bases. CDR3 size: 14 residues. CDR3 coding DNA: TGTGCCAGCAGTGAAGCGGCTGCTGGAAACACCATATATTTT. Translating gives CASSEAAAGNTIYF.

The chain uses TRBV13 and TRBJ2-3; unclear D gene. Trimming removed 4 bases from V and 2 bases from J, with 10 bases in between. Germline values: CDR1 PRHDT, CDR2 FYEKMQ (reference sequence). This CDR3 contains 14 residues. As DNA, the CDR3 is TGTGCCAGCAGCTCCACGTTAATCACAGATACGCAGTATTTT. Protein: CASSSTLITDTQYF.

CDR3: CASSEGLAGHGNEQFF. In nucleotides, the CDR3 is TGTGCCAGCAGCGAGGGACTAGCGGGACATGGCAATGAGCAGTTCTTC. The rearrangement joins TRBV2 to TRBJ2-1, with 13 bases identical to TRBD2. From germline, CDR1 is SNHLY and CDR2 FYNNEI. Losses at the gene ends were 6 bases for V and 6 bases for J; bases not matched to a gene: 8. The CDR3 is made up of 16 amino acids.

The J gene is TRBJ2-7, the V gene TRBV18; 9 bases are a match to TRBD2. The CDR3 runs to 15 residues. Germline lookup yields CDR1 KGHSH and CDR2 LQKENI. With V trimmed by 5 bases and J by 2 bases, 7 bases remained unmatched. CDR3 in DNA: TGTGCCAGCTCAAGGCTTAGCGGGAGCCCCTACGAGCAGTACTTC. It yields the protein CASSRLSGSPYEQYF.

The chain joins TRBV5-1 to TRBJ1-2; D remains unclear. The CDR3 totals 18 residues. Germline CDR1 is SGHRS and CDR2 is YFSETQ. The V and J ends lost 3 bases and 4 bases respectively, with 25 bases between them. CDR3 bases: TGCGCCAGCAGCTCGGAGGGCCAGCCGGTACTCTCATCCTATGGCTACACCTTC. Translating it yields CASSSEGQPVLSSYGYTF.

The rearrangement uses TRBV19 and TRBJ1-1; tentatively, D is TRBD1 (5 bases). Germline values: CDR1 LNHDA, CDR2 SQIVND (reference sequence). This CDR3 is built from 14 residues. V gave up 6 bases and J gave up 2 bases, with 13 bases separating them. The DNA for the CDR3 is TGTGCCAGTAGCTCAGGGTTCCTAAACACTGAAGCTTTCTTT. Amino acid sequence: CASSSGFLNTEAFF.

The table lists this clone with a few counts. The chain recombines TRBV4-2 with TRBJ1-2, with 10 bases lining up with TRBD1. CDR1 and CDR2 (germline): LGHNA, YNFKEQ. The CDR3 is 18 residues long. J lost 0 bases, V lost 3 bases, and 10 bases had no gene match. The CDR3 loop is CASSHTPGQGSANYGYTF. The CDR3 nucleotides read TGTGCCAGCAGCCATACTCCGGGACAGGGGAGCGCTAACTATGGCTACACCTTC.